What follows is one T cell receptor beta chain and its context. Its antigen is undetermined. The CDR3 extends over 17 amino acids. Germline lookup yields CDR1 SGHAT and CDR2 FQNNGV. Trimming pared 0 bases from V and 4 bases from J, leaving 15 bases between. The PCR used 60 Vbeta and 13 Jbeta primers. The data were produced by immunoSEQ multiplex PCR, yet TCRdb's version contains in-frame clones alone and is incomplete. The sample records 200,000 to 250,000 clones, 75% to 85% being singletons. This sample is part of a study of cytomegalovirus exposure and HLA in healthy donors. Background on the study: Across a few hundred genotyped donors, approximately 80% landed in the Caucasian-associated ancestry cluster. Whole-study findings and limits: The authors enumerated some 170 TCR beta chains as linked to cytomegalovirus.

This TCR was sampled from a girl between 5 and 17 years old in good health and CMV-seronegative. The chain recombines TRBV11-2 with TRBJ1-4; weak D call: TRBD1 (5 bases). Material: PBMCs. The CDR3 here is CASSLDQGGVGNEKLFF. In DNA, the CDR3 is TGTGCCAGCAGCTTAGATCAGGGCGGGGTGGGTAATGAAAAACTGTTTTTT.